These 26 T cell receptor beta chains came from one sample sequenced in a study of blood T cell repertoires in COVID-19. Sequencing was performed with immunoSEQ multiplex PCR; in TCRdb, only in-frame clones are kept and a portion is missing. The table has under 300,000 clones, about nine tenths seen once. The sample consisted of PBMCs or T cells enriched from blood (not recorded which). Receptors were obtained from a woman aged 30 to 39 with acute COVID-19.

The rearrangement uses TRBV29-1 and TRBJ1-1; 7 nucleotides line up with TRBD1. This CDR3 is built from 14 residues. Germline values: CDR1 SQVTM, CDR2 ANQGSEA. Trimming took 6 bases from V and 0 from J; bases not matched to a gene: 7. The CDR3, as DNA: TGCAGCGTCGCCCCAGGGGGAATGAACACTGAAGCTTTCTTT. Protein product: CSVAPGGMNTEAFF.

The V and J genes are TRBV28 and TRBJ1-1, with D hard to call. The V end was cut by 8 bases, the J end by 4 bases, with 11 bases between. This CDR3 is built from 12 residues. Germline V gene sequence: CDR1 MDHEN, CDR2 SYDVKM. CDR3 in amino acids: CASRDFGTEAFF. In nucleotides, the CDR3 is TGTGCCAGCCGGGATTTCGGCACTGAAGCTTTCTTT.

The chain has TRBV4-1 and TRBJ2-1, with 10 bases aligning to TRBD2. The CDR3 is 16 residues long. The J segment lost 15 bases and the V segment lost 0 bases, leaving 14 bases of the junction unmatched. Germline V CDR1 and CDR2: MGHRA, YSYEKL. CDR3 nucleotides: TGCGCCAGCAGCCAAGATCTTCGAGCGGGGGGGCTGGTCCCGTTCTTC. Encoded protein: CASSQDLRAGGLVPFF.

The chain is built from TRBV7-2 and TRBJ2-5; TRBD2 is a possible D gene (6 bases). The V end was cut by 5 bases, the J end by 2 bases, with 9 bases between. Germline values: CDR1 SGHTA, CDR2 FQGNSA. The CDR3 loop spans 13 amino acids. The CDR3 nucleotides read TGTGCCAGCAGCAGTGGGGGGCAAGAGACCCAGTACTTC. Its translation is CASSSGGQETQYF.

The chain employs TRBV9 and TRBJ2-4; tentative D call: TRBD2 (5 bases). The CDR3 covers 16 residues. V lost 2 bases to trimming and J lost 3 bases, with 15 bases between them. In germline, CDR1 is SGDLS, CDR2 YYNGEE. CDR3 sequence reads: CASSVGLEAHKNIQYF. For the CDR3, the DNA is TGTGCCAGCAGCGTCGGACTCGAGGCCCACAAAAACATTCAGTACTTC. Variable domain in full (rest from reference TRBV9 and TRBJ2-4): DSGVTQTPKHLITATGQRVTLRCSPRSGDLSVYWYQQSLDQGLQFLIQYYNGEERAKGNILERFSAQQFPDLHSELNLSSLELGDSALYFCASSVGLEAHKNIQYFGAGTRLSVL.

The CDR3, as DNA: TGTGCCAGCAGCGCAACATCCGGGGGGAGACTTGAGCAGTTCTTC. Residues: CASSATSGGRLEQFF. The chain uses TRBV9 and TRBJ2-1; 7 bases line up with TRBD2. The V segment lost 3 bases and the J segment 9 bases; nucleotides outside the gene matches: 12. Germline CDR1 is SGDLS and CDR2 is YYNGEE. CDR3 length: 15 amino acids.

V gene TRBV25-1 combines with J gene TRBJ2-1, with TRBD2 matching 8 bases. Germline CDR1 and CDR2: MGHDK and SYGVNS. Trimming removed 6 bases from V and 7 bases from J; junction bases left unmatched: 5. The CDR3 has 13 amino acids. DNA of the CDR3: TGTGCCAGCAGCCGGGGGGGTGGGAATGAGCAGTTCTTC. It yields the protein CASSRGGGNEQFF.

J is TRBJ2-4 and V is TRBV27, with D hard to call. CDR1 is MNHEY and CDR2 is SMNVEV in the germline V gene (reference sequence). This CDR3 has 13 amino acids. The V and J ends lost 4 bases and 0 bases respectively, with 4 bases between them. CDR3 sequence (DNA): TGTGCCAGCAGTTCAGTAGCCAAAAACATTCAGTACTTC. Translation gives CASSSVAKNIQYF.

The chain employs TRBV11-2 and TRBJ2-7, with D possibly being TRBD2 (6 bases). Germline V gene data show CDR1 as SGHAT and CDR2 as FQNNGV. The CDR3 loop spans 18 amino acids. The V end was cut by 1 base, the J end by 2 bases, with 21 bases between. CDR3 protein: CASSLGSFWREDPYEQYF. The CDR3 DNA reads as TGTGCCAGCAGCTTAGGTAGTTTTTGGCGGGAAGATCCCTACGAGCAGTACTTC.

The chain couples TRBV11-2 to TRBJ2-7; D remains ambiguous. The ends were cut back, 8 bases at V and 2 bases at J, with 13 bases in the middle. This CDR3 is built from 13 residues. Germline V CDR1 and CDR2: SGHAT, FQNNGV. The CDR3 here is CASAYGQAYEQYF. The CDR3 DNA sequence: TGTGCCAGCGCGTATGGGCAGGCCTACGAGCAGTACTTC.

This chain links TRBV18 with TRBJ1-1, with TRBD1 matching over 8 bases. In germline, CDR1 is KGHSH, CDR2 LQKENI. This CDR3 comprises 13 residues. With V trimmed by 6 bases and J by 7 bases, 7 bases remained unmatched. This CDR3 is CASSMDRASEAFF. CDR3 bases: TGTGCCAGCTCCATGGACAGGGCGAGTGAAGCTTTCTTT.

This clone has more than one count but fewer than ten. The chain has TRBV12-3 or TRBV12-4 and TRBJ2-7, with D hard to call. V was clipped by 9 bases and J by 4 bases, with 13 bases between them. The CDR3 extends over 12 amino acids. CDR3 nucleotide sequence: TGTGCCAGTACCATTGACTTTTACGAGCAGTACTTC. Protein sequence: CASTIDFYEQYF.

In DNA, the CDR3 is TGTGCCACTCGACAGGGGTACGAGCAGTACTTC. It is translated as CATRQGYEQYF. V and J are TRBV28 and TRBJ2-7, with 8 bases fitting TRBD1. CDR3 length: 11 residues. Trimming took 10 bases from V and 4 from J; bases not matched to a gene: 3. Germline V gene data show CDR1 as MDHEN and CDR2 as SYDVKM.

CDR3 region: CASSPRTGSYEQYF. CDR3 DNA: TGCGCCAGCAGCCCCCGGACAGGGTCCTACGAGCAGTACTTC. V and J are TRBV5-1 and TRBJ2-7; 8 bases map to TRBD1. CDR1 is SGHRS and CDR2 is YFSETQ in the germline V gene. J gave up 1 base and V 4 bases, and 4 bases lay outside the gene matches. There are 14 residues in the CDR3. Together with reference TRBV5-1 and TRBJ2-7, the CDR3 gives the full variable domain: KAGVTQTPRYLIKTRGQQVTLSCSPISGHRSVSWYQQTPGQGLQFLFEYFSETQRNKGNFPGRFSGRQFSNSRSEMNVSTLELGDSALYLCASSPRTGSYEQYFGPGTRLTVT.

The gene calls are TRBV3-1 (or the pseudogene TRBV3-2) and TRBJ1-5; D is unclear. Per the germline V gene, CDR1 is LGHDT and CDR2 is YNNKEL (reference sequence). This CDR3 has 15 residues. The V and J ends lost 0 bases and 4 bases respectively, with 10 bases between them. The CDR3 DNA is TGTGCCAGCAGCCAAGATGGCACGGGAAATCAGCCCCAGCATTTT. It yields the protein CASSQDGTGNQPQHF.

In its sample, this clone was seen once. The rearrangement joins TRBV5-5 to TRBJ1-2; 10 nucleotides line up with TRBD1. The J segment lost 0 bases and the V segment lost 0 bases, leaving 11 bases of the junction unmatched. The CDR3 is made up of 19 amino acids. Germline CDR1 SGHKS, CDR2 YYEKEE (reference sequence). Written as DNA, the CDR3 is TGTGCCAGCAGCTTGGTCCCCGGGACAGGGGCCTTAGCTAACTATGGCTACACCTTC. Protein sequence: CASSLVPGTGALANYGYTF.

This chain links TRBV12-3 or TRBV12-4 with TRBJ1-1, with D perhaps matching TRBD1 (6 bases). The CDR3 is 13 amino acids. V lost 8 bases and J lost 6, with 16 bases in between. The CDR3 is CASLVGAGAEAFF. The CDR3 DNA follows: TGTGCCAGCCTGGTGGGGGCAGGAGCTGAAGCTTTCTTT.

V and J are TRBV9 and TRBJ2-2; weak D call: TRBD2 (7 bases). The CDR3 runs to 18 residues. Between the trimmed V and J ends, which lost 4 bases and 2 bases, there was a span of 21 bases. In germline, CDR1 is SGDLS, CDR2 YYNGEE. CDR3 in amino acids: CASSPRGGDIGNTGELFF. Here the CDR3 DNA reads TGTGCCAGCAGCCCTAGGGGAGGGGACATCGGAAACACCGGGGAGCTGTTTTTT.

CDR3 nucleotide sequence: TGTGCCAGCAGCAGGGCTAGCGGAAACTCCTACAATGAGCAGTTCTTC. This sequence encodes CASSRASGNSYNEQFF. The V and J genes are TRBV9 and TRBJ2-1; 7 positions match TRBD2. With 4 bases clipped from V and 0 bases from J, the junction kept 7 bases outside the gene matches. Germline V gene data show CDR1 as SGDLS and CDR2 as YYNGEE. This CDR3 has 16 residues.

The V gene is TRBV2, the J gene TRBJ2-7; D is perhaps TRBD2 (5 bases). Trimming removed 5 bases at V and 0 bases at J, with 11 bases between. The germline gives CDR1 SNHLY, CDR2 FYNNEI. The CDR3 has 14 amino acids. The CDR3 spells CASSTDWSSYEQYF. The CDR3 nucleotides are TGTGCCAGCAGTACGGACTGGAGCTCCTACGAGCAGTACTTC. The complete variable domain, with remaining parts taken from reference TRBV2 and TRBJ2-7, reads EPEVTQTPSHQVTQMGQEVILRCVPISNHLYFYWYRQILGQKVEFLVSFYNNEISEKSEIFDDQFSVERPDGSNFTLKIRSTKLEDSAMYFCASSTDWSSYEQYFGPGTRLTVT.

Of note for this clone: The same CDR3 also results from other DNA sequences found in this sample. The gene calls are TRBV10-2 and TRBJ1-2; possible D gene TRBD1, 6 bases. This CDR3 region has 12 residues. Germline V lookup: CDR1 WSHSY, CDR2 SAAADI. Between the trimmed V and J ends, which lost 3 bases and 4 bases, there was a span of 6 bases. The CDR3 nucleotides read TGCGCCAGCAGTGACAGGGGCTATGGCTACACCTTC. Its protein product is CASSDRGYGYTF.

The V gene is TRBV28, the J gene TRBJ2-7; 8 nucleotides line up with TRBD1. This CDR3 spans 14 amino acids. J gave up 4 bases and V 3 bases, and 5 bases lay outside the gene matches. The germline V gene has CDR1 MDHEN and CDR2 SYDVKM. The CDR3 spells CASSFGQGLYEQYF. Written as DNA, the CDR3 is TGTGCCAGCAGTTTCGGACAGGGTTTGTACGAGCAGTACTTC.

This chain joins TRBV18 and TRBJ1-2; TRBD1 matches 8 bases. CDR1 and CDR2 from the germline V gene are KGHSH and LQKENI. J was trimmed by 13 bases and V by 3 bases; bases with no gene match: 19. The CDR3 is made up of 16 amino acids. The chain's CDR3 is CASSPGWTGTGWLGTF. The CDR3 nucleotides read TGTGCCAGCTCACCGGGGTGGACCGGGACAGGATGGCTAGGCACCTTC.

V and J are TRBV9 and TRBJ1-6; the D is unclear. This CDR3 is 16 amino acids long. Per the germline V gene, CDR1 is SGDLS and CDR2 is YYNGEE. The V end lost 0 bases, the J end lost 0 bases, and 7 bases lay between the germline ends. The CDR3 sequence is CASSVGGSSYNSPLHF. CDR3 sequence (DNA): TGTGCCAGCAGCGTAGGCGGCAGCTCCTATAATTCACCCCTCCACTTT.

About this clone: Other nucleotide sequences in the sample specify the same CDR3. The DNA for the CDR3 is TGTGCCAGCGGGACAGGGAATTCACCCCTCCACTTT. Its protein is CASGTGNSPLHF. The V call is TRBV2, the J call TRBJ1-6, with 9 positions matching TRBD1. J was trimmed by 7 bases and V by 8 bases; bases with no gene match: 0. This CDR3 comprises 12 residues. Germline V CDR1 and CDR2: SNHLY, FYNNEI.

The chain combines TRBV7-3 with TRBJ1-1; D is possibly TRBD1 (6 bases). V was trimmed by 4 bases and J by 1 base, leaving 13 bases between them. CDR3 length: 15 amino acids. Germline V gives CDR1 SGHTA, CDR2 FQGTGA. The CDR3 reads CASSYDGQPNTEAFF. The CDR3 DNA reads TGTGCCAGCAGCTATGACGGACAGCCGAACACTGAAGCTTTCTTT.